The 20 T cell receptor beta chains presented below share a single source sample, sequenced in a study of breast tumors, draining lymph nodes, adjacent tissues. Samples came from axillary lymph nodes draining the breast cancer. A single record per CDR3 protein comes from TCRdb applying MiXCR to the multiplex PCR reads. This table holds tens of thousands of distinct CDR3 sequences, 25% to 35% found once. Sample: axillary lymph node tissue. Receptor source: a female donor with breast cancer. Some clones in this sample may be carry-over from other donors' samples.

This clonotype was detected ten times or more. This chain connects TRBV5-1 to TRBJ2-7; D is unclear. The CDR3 spans 16 residues. Germline V gene sequence: CDR1 SGHRS, CDR2 YFSETQ. Trimming stripped 5 bases from V and 5 bases from J, with 23 bases between. The CDR3 DNA sequence: TGCGCCAGCAGGGGTGCGCGTGATTGGGGTAGAGACGAGCAGTACTTC. It encodes CASRGARDWGRDEQYF.

This clonotype was recorded many times. This chain uses TRBV19 with TRBJ2-7; the match to TRBD2 covers 7 bases. Germline V CDR1 and CDR2: LNHDA, SQIVND (reference sequence). Losses at the gene ends were 5 bases for V and 5 bases for J; bases not matched to a gene: 12. CDR3 length: 15 amino acids. Written as DNA, the CDR3 is TGTGCCAGTAGTGTGGGGGGGTCTCTGTTCGACGAGCAGTACTTC. It translates to CASSVGGSLFDEQYF.

The V gene is TRBV7-9, the J gene TRBJ2-2; D gene unclear. Trimming removed 6 bases at V and 6 bases at J, with 8 bases between. The germline V gene encodes CDR1 SEHNR and CDR2 FQNEAQ (reference sequence). The CDR3 is 12 amino acids. The CDR3: CASRRTSGELFF. CDR3 DNA: TGTGCCAGCAGGAGGACGTCCGGGGAGCTGTTTTTT.

This clonotype was found many times. The chain recombines TRBV5-1 with TRBJ2-7, with D possibly TRBD2 on 5 matching bases. This CDR3 has 13 residues. V lost 6 bases, J lost 3 bases, and 13 bases lay in between. From germline, CDR1 is SGHRS and CDR2 YFSETQ. The DNA of the CDR3 is TGCGCCAGCACCCTATCCGAGGGCTACGAGCAGTACTTC. Translation: CASTLSEGYEQYF.

In this sample, this clonotype turned up many times. The chain links TRBV3-2 to TRBJ1-4. TRBV3-2 is a pseudogene locus. The CDR3 has 14 residues. CDR3 nucleotides: TGTGCCAGCAGCCAATCGACCTTAAAAGAAAAACTGTTTTTT. Its protein is CASSQSTLKEKLFF.

This clonotype was seen just once. The junction departs from the called germline gene at one end, perhaps through a read error. V gene TRBV2 combines with J gene TRBJ1-2; D is perhaps TRBD1 (5 bases). Germline-derived CDR1 and CDR2 are SNHLY and FYNNEI. The CDR3 covers 13 residues. The CDR3 protein is CVSSEWGNDGYTF. DNA of the CDR3: TGTGTCAGCAGCGAATGGGGCAATGATGGCTACACCTTC.

The chain recombines TRBV27 with TRBJ2-6; D is unclear. From germline, CDR1 is MNHEY and CDR2 SMNVEV (reference sequence). The CDR3 spans 13 residues. Trimming left V 6 bases short and J 4 bases short, with 7 bases between. CDR3 protein: CASSLRGANVLTF. The DNA for the CDR3 is TGTGCCAGCAGCCTCAGGGGGGCCAACGTCCTGACTTTC.

For this clonotype: A much more abundant neighbour one base away suggests this may be a read error. This rearrangement joins TRBV20-1 to TRBJ2-1, with 11 bases matching TRBD2. Germline V CDR1 and CDR2: DFQATT, SNEGSKA (reference sequence). The CDR3 length is 14 residues. This chain's CDR3 is CSATSGSSYTEQFF. In DNA, the CDR3 is TGCAGTGCCACTAGCGGGAGCTCCTACACTGAGCAGTTCTTC.

The chain joins TRBV25-1 to TRBJ2-5, with TRBD2 matching over 8 bases. Germline values: CDR1 MGHDK, CDR2 SYGVNS. This CDR3 region has 17 residues. The ends lost 1 base at V and 1 base at J; junction bases unmatched: 8. The CDR3 nucleotides read TGTGCCAGCAGTGAATCGGGTACGGGAGGGCCCCAAGAGACCCAGTACTTC. This encodes CASSESGTGGPQETQYF.

This clonotype was observed at least ten times. The chain uses TRBV6-1 and TRBJ2-5; 11 nucleotides agree with TRBD1. The CDR3 is 15 residues long. In germline, CDR1 is MNHNS, CDR2 SASEGT. V lost 6 bases to trimming and J lost 2 bases; unmatched junction nucleotides: 5. DNA for the CDR3: TGTGCCAGCAGGGTCGGGACAGGGGGACAAGAGACCCAGTACTTC. Amino acids: CASRVGTGGQETQYF.

This clonotype was counted at least ten times. V gene TRBV27 combines with J gene TRBJ2-5, with 11 bases identical to TRBD1. The CDR3 contains 15 residues. J lost 4 bases, V lost 6 bases, and 7 bases had no gene match. Germline V CDR1 and CDR2: MNHEY, SMNVEV (reference sequence). CDR3 region: CASSLGQGVRETQYF. The CDR3 DNA follows: TGTGCCAGCAGCCTGGGACAGGGGGTTCGAGAGACCCAGTACTTC.

In this sample, this clonotype turned up many times. A read error may explain this, as a much larger clone is one base away. The J gene is TRBJ1-6, the V gene TRBV12-3 or TRBV12-4; D is undetermined. The V end lost 3 bases, the J end lost 7 bases, and 10 bases lay between the germline ends. The CDR3 extends over 14 amino acids. The CDR3 DNA sequence: TGTGCCAGCAGTTTCCCCAGTCCCAATTCACCCCTCCACTTT. As protein: CASSFPSPNSPLHF.

At least ten counts were recorded for this clonotype. The V call is TRBV5-5, the J call TRBJ1-4, with D hard to call. This CDR3 contains 13 residues. The V and J ends lost 4 bases and 8 bases respectively, with 12 bases between them. The V gene's germline CDR1 is SGHKS and CDR2 YYEKEE (reference sequence). CDR3 DNA sequence: TGTGCCAGCAGCAACGCTTGGGAGGAAAAACTGTTTTTT. As protein: CASSNAWEEKLFF.

This clonotype was found once. The rearrangement links TRBV29-1 to TRBJ2-5; 11 bases are a match to TRBD2. V lost 4 bases and J lost 9; bases outside the gene matches: 7. CDR1 and CDR2 (germline): SQVTM, ANQGSEA. The CDR3 extends over 13 amino acids. CDR3: CSVASGRSRAQYF. The DNA for the CDR3 is TGCAGCGTTGCTAGCGGGAGGAGTCGGGCCCAGTACTTC.

In the case of this clonotype: A junction boundary mismatches the germline segment, possibly from a read error. V usage is TRBV9 and J usage is TRBJ1-1; tentative D call: TRBD1 (5 bases). CDR1 SGDLS and CDR2 YYNGEE come from the germline V gene. The length of the CDR3 is 13 residues. The CDR3 sequence is CASSPSMDTEASF. DNA of the CDR3: TGTGCCAGCAGCCCTTCCATGGACACTGAAGCTTCCTTT.

This clonotype was found many times. The chain is built from TRBV19 and TRBJ2-1, with D possibly being TRBD2 (6 bases). The length of the CDR3 is 14 residues. Germline V gene sequence: CDR1 LNHDA, CDR2 SQIVND (reference sequence). Trimming took off 4 bases at V and 6 bases at J, with 13 bases between the two ends. The CDR3 bases are TGTGCCAGTAGTACGTACTCTAGCGTCAATGAGCAGTTCTTC. As protein: CASSTYSSVNEQFF.

This clonotype showed up just a few times. It may be a read error: a sequence one base away is much more abundant. The chain links TRBV7-3 to TRBJ2-1; 13 bases are a match to TRBD2. The germline gives CDR1 SGHTA, CDR2 FQGTGA. The CDR3 consists of 15 residues. The DNA of the CDR3 is TGTGCCAGCAGCCTTGACGGACTAGCGGGAGATGAGCAGCTCTTC. Translated, it gives CASSLDGLAGDEQLF. Combining the CDR3 with reference TRBV7-3 and TRBJ2-1 gives the whole variable domain GAGVSQTPSNKVTEKGKYVELRCDPISGHTALYWYRQSLGQGPEFLIYFQGTGAADDSGLPNDRFFAVRPEGSVSTLKIQRTERGDSAVYLCASSLDGLAGDEQLFGPGTRLTVL.

This clonotype was recorded at least ten times. The chain combines TRBV20-1 with TRBJ2-6, with unresolved D. The CDR3 sequence is 14 residues long. V was shortened by 6 bases and J by 0 bases, with 9 bases between the two germline ends. Germline V CDR1 and CDR2: DFQATT, SNEGSKA (reference sequence). The CDR3 loop reads CSASRPSGANVLTF. As DNA, the CDR3 is TGCAGTGCGTCACGCCCCTCTGGGGCCAACGTCCTGACTTTC.

The table lists this clonotype with many counts. This chain connects TRBV11-3 to TRBJ2-7; D is possibly TRBD2 (6 bases). This CDR3 contains 14 residues. Trimming stripped 6 bases from V and 4 bases from J, with 16 bases between. Germline CDR1 and CDR2: SGHNT and YENEEA. The chain's CDR3 is CASSLGGDSYEQYF. Written as DNA, the CDR3 is TGTGCCAGCAGTTTGGGCGGGGACTCTTACGAGCAGTACTTC.

V gene TRBV25-1 combines with J gene TRBJ1-1, with D tentatively TRBD1 (6 bases). CDR3 length equals 13 residues. V gave up 10 bases and J gave up 0 bases, with 12 bases separating them. Germline V gene data show CDR1 as MGHDK and CDR2 as SYGVNS. For the CDR3, the DNA is TGTGCCACTGAGACAGGCTTGAACACTGAAGCTTTCTTT. Its translation is CATETGLNTEAFF. The entire variable domain, with the rest obtained from reference TRBV25-1 and TRBJ1-1, is as follows: EADIYQTPRYLVIGTGKKITLECSQTMGHDKMYWYQQDPGMELHLIHYSYGVNSTEKGDLSSESTVSRIRTEHFPLTLESARPSHTSQYLCATETGLNTEAFFGQGTRLTVV.